This T cell receptor (beta chain) was retrieved from a study of CD4+ T cells in melanoma. Study-wide results and caveats: In melanoma, neoantigen-specific CD4+ T cells reportedly differed in differentiation state. CD8+ T cell, macrophage and B cell function reportedly correlated with neoantigen-specific CD4+ T cells.

With respect to this clone: Its matching antigen is unknown.

The protocol was immunoSEQ multiplex PCR, while the TCRdb copy is restricted to in-frame clones and leaves out a portion. This sample has fewer than 55,000 clones, with about 88% found just once. Sequenced input: peripheral blood. The TCR was taken from a human donor with melanoma.

The CDR3: CASSLEPSSYNEQFF. The CDR3 DNA reads as TGTGCCAGTAGTCTTGAGCCTAGCTCCTACAATGAGCAGTTCTTC. The V call is TRBV19, the J call TRBJ2-1; no reliable D call. V lost 5 bases and J 0 bases, leaving 11 bases between the germline ends. Per germline, CDR1 LNHDA and CDR2 SQIVND (reference sequence). The CDR3 spans 15 residues.